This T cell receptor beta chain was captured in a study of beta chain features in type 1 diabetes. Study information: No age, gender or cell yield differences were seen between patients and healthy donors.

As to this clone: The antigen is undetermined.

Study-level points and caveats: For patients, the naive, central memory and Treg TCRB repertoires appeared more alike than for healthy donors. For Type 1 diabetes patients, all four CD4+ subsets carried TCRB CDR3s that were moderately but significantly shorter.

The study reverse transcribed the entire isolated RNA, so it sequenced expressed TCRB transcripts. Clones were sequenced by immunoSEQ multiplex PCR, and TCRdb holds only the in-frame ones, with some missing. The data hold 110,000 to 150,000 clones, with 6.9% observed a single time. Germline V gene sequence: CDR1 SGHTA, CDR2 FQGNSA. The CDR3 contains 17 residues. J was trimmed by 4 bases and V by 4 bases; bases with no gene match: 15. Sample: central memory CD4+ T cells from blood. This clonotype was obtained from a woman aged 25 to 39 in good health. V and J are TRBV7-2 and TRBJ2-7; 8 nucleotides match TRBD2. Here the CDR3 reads CASSYRSLAAGGYEQYF. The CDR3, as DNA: TGTGCCAGCAGCTATAGAAGCCTAGCTGCGGGAGGTTACGAGCAGTACTTC.